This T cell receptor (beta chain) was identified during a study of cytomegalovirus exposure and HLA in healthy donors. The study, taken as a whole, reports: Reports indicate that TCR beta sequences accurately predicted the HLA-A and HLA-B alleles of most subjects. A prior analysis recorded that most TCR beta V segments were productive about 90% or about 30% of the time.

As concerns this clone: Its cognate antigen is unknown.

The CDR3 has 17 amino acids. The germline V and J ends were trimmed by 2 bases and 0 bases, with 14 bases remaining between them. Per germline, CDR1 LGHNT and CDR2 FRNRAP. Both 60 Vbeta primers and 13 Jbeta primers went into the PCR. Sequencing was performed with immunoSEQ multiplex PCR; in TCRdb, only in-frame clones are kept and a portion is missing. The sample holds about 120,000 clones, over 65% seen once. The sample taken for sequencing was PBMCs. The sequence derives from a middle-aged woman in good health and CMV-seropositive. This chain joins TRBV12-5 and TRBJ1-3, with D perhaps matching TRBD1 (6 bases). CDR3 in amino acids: CASGLTRPDSSGNTIYF. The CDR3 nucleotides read TGTGCTAGTGGTTTGACCAGACCGGACAGCTCTGGAAACACCATATATTTT.